This T cell receptor (beta chain) derives from a study of OX40 agonist ivuxolimab in advanced cancers. The overall study: Under the entry rules, prior anti-PD-1, anti-PD-L1 or anti-CTLA-4 therapy was allowed, and 40% had some.

The CDR3 length is 14 residues. Germline CDR1 and CDR2: SGHTA and FQGTGA. Trimming removed 6 bases from V and 6 bases from J, with 15 bases in between. This clone showed up just a few times. Here immunoSEQ multiplex PCR was the method, and the copy in TCRdb shows in-frame clones only, minus some. The data hold about 90,000 clones, with around 85% observed a single time. The origin of this receptor is an adult with an advanced solid tumor such as melanoma, head and neck, liver or kidney cancer. The source was CD4+ or CD8+ T cells sorted from blood, collected in a trial of the OX40 agonist ivuxolimab. V is TRBV7-3 and J is TRBJ2-1; perhaps TRBD2 as D (5 bases). This CDR3 reads CASRPNRAGNEQFF. CDR3 in DNA: TGTGCCAGCAGACCCAATAGGGCGGGCAATGAGCAGTTCTTC.